This T cell receptor (beta chain) was captured by sequencing in a study of CD8+CD57+ T cells in acquired aplastic anemia. V was clipped by 4 bases and J by 5 bases, with 15 bases between them. The germline V gene has CDR1 SQVTM and CDR2 ANQGSEA. There are 13 residues in the CDR3. Profiles of TCR beta VDJ and CDR3 were generated from a genomic DNA template. In TCRdb, the reads were re-called with MiXCR into one record per CDR3 protein. The table includes about 35,000 distinct CDR3 sequences, 65% to 80% detected once. Material: sorted CD4+, CD8+, or CD8+CD57+ T cells (not recorded which) from PBMCs. This receptor was obtained from a human donor in good health, serving as a control. The rearrangement uses TRBV29-1 and TRBJ2-7; D might be TRBD1 (5 bases). The CDR3 region has the DNA TGCAGCGTTGCGGCAAGCCAGGGCCACGAGCAGTACTTC. Its translation: CSVAASQGHEQYF.